These 9 T cell receptor beta chains were sequenced from one sample in a study of CD8 T cells in ankylosing spondylitis. General study findings and limits: One TCR beta motif, made up of under ten highly homologous variants, appeared characteristic of ankylosing spondylitis blood.

TCRdb analysed the 5' RACE reads with MiXCR anew, one entry per CDR3 protein. The sample consists of approximately 400,000 distinct CDR3 sequences, approximately 17% of them appearing once. No antigens are known for them. Sequenced input: blood, either unsorted or a sorted T cell fraction (not recorded which). Receptor source: a male donor with ankylosing spondylitis.

The sample holds a few counts of this clonotype. The chain uses TRBV10-3 and TRBJ1-1, with 12 bases lining up with TRBD1. Germline V gives CDR1 ENHRY, CDR2 SYGVKD. Unmatched junction bases numbered 7, after V lost 5 bases and J lost 3 bases. The CDR3 is made up of 16 amino acids. The CDR3 here is CAISHGTGGADTEAFF. The CDR3 DNA reads as TGTGCCATCAGTCACGGGACAGGGGGCGCCGACACTGAAGCTTTCTTT.

The chain couples TRBV24-1 to TRBJ2-2; no firm D call. Trimming shortened V by 5 bases and J by 1 base, and 7 bases separated the two germline ends. Germline assignment: CDR1 KGHDR and CDR2 SFDVKD. This CDR3 region has 14 residues. CDR3 DNA: TGTGCCACCAGTGGTGGCAAGAACACCGGGGAGCTGTTTTTT. Translated, it gives CATSGGKNTGELFF.

This clonotype turned up a few times. The chain couples TRBV5-1 to TRBJ1-2; possible D gene TRBD1, 6 bases. The V and J ends lost 0 bases and 8 bases respectively, with 20 bases between them. In germline, CDR1 is SGHRS, CDR2 YFSETQ. There are 16 residues in the CDR3. The DNA for the CDR3 is TGCGCCAGCAGCTTGGGATCGGGACGCGGACAGTTGGGCTACACCTTC. Protein product: CASSLGSGRGQLGYTF.

This chain connects TRBV2 to TRBJ2-3, with 7 bases aligning to TRBD1. The V segment lost 4 bases and the J segment 2 bases; nucleotides outside the gene matches: 9. This CDR3 region has 16 residues. CDR1 and CDR2 (germline): SNHLY, FYNNEI. The CDR3, as DNA: TGTGCCAGCAGTGGTCAAGGACAGGCCTTCACAGATACGCAGTATTTT. Translation: CASSGQGQAFTDTQYF.

The chain is built from TRBV11-2 and TRBJ2-2, with 9 bases aligning to TRBD1. Germline V lookup: CDR1 SGHAT, CDR2 FQNNGV. CDR3 length equals 16 residues. V shed 4 bases and J 7 bases; nucleotides not matched to a gene: 10. The CDR3 here is CASSWTGQGRSGELFF. CDR3 nucleotide sequence: TGTGCCAGCAGCTGGACTGGACAGGGGAGGAGCGGGGAGCTGTTTTTT.

This clonotype has more than one count but fewer than ten. This chain joins TRBV7-2 and TRBJ2-1, with 10 bases that match TRBD2. Germline loops: CDR1 SGHTA, CDR2 FQGNSA. The CDR3 loop spans 17 amino acids. With 5 bases clipped from V and 8 bases from J, the junction kept 15 bases outside the gene matches. The CDR3 nucleotides read TGTGCCAGCAGCCCGGAGGGGCTAGCGGGAGTGCCCGATGAGCAGTTCTTC. It encodes CASSPEGLAGVPDEQFF.

A few counts support this clonotype. V usage is TRBV5-1 and J usage is TRBJ1-1; 7 bases align to TRBD1. Germline CDR1 SGHRS, CDR2 YFSETQ. The CDR3 is 14 residues long. The trim removed 2 bases at V and 7 bases at J, leaving 8 bases unmatched. The CDR3 DNA reads as TGCGCCAGCAGCTTACCCGGGACAGAACGTGAAGCTTTCTTT. This gives the protein CASSLPGTEREAFF.

This clonotype came up a few times. The gene calls are TRBV5-6 and TRBJ1-4; tentatively, D is TRBD1 (5 bases). Germline CDR1 SGHDT, CDR2 YYEEEE. The CDR3 length is 16 residues. The V end lost 0 bases, the J end lost 0 bases, and 9 bases lay between the germline ends. The CDR3 nucleotides read TGTGCCAGCAGCTTGGTTCAGGGAACAACTAATGAAAAACTGTTTTTT. It codes for CASSLVQGTTNEKLFF.

This clonotype has a handful of counts. This chain links TRBV6-1 with TRBJ1-3; 9 bases line up with TRBD1. Germline V gene data show CDR1 as MNHNS and CDR2 as SASEGT. V shed 6 bases and J 2 bases; nucleotides not matched to a gene: 5. The CDR3 spans 15 residues. The CDR3 here is CASREDRGAGNTIYF. The DNA for the CDR3 is TGTGCCAGCAGAGAGGACAGGGGTGCTGGAAACACCATATATTTT.